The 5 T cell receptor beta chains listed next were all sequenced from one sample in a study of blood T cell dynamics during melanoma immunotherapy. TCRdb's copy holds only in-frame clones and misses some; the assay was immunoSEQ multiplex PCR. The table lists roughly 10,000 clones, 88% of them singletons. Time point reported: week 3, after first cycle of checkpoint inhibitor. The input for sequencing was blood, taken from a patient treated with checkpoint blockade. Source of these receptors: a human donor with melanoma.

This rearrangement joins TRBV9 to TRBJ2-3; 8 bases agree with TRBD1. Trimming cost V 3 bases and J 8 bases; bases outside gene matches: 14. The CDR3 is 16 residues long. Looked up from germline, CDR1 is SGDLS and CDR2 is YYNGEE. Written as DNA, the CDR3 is TGTGCCAGCAGCGAGGGGACAGGCCTGAGGGCGGGTACGCAGTATTTT. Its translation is CASSEGTGLRAGTQYF.

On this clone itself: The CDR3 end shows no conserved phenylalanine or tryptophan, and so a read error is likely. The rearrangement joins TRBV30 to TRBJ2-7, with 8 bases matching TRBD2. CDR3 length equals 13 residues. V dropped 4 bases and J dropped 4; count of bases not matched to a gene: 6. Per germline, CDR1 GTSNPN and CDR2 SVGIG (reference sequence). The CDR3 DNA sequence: TGTGCCTGGACCCTAAGCGGGGGATACGAGCAGTACCTC. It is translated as CAWTLSGGYEQYL.

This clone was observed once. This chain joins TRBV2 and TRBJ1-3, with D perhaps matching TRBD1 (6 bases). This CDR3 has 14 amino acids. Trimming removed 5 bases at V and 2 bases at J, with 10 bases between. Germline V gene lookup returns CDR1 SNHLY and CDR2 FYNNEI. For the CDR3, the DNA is TGTGCCAGCAGTCTAGGGGGGGCTGGAAACACCATATATTTT. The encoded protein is CASSLGGAGNTIYF.

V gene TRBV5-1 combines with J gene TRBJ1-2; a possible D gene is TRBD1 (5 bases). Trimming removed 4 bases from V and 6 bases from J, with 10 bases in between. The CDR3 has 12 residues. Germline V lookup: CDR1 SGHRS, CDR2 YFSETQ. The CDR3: CASSTGTDGYTF. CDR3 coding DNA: TGCGCCAGCAGCACCGGGACCGATGGCTACACCTTC.

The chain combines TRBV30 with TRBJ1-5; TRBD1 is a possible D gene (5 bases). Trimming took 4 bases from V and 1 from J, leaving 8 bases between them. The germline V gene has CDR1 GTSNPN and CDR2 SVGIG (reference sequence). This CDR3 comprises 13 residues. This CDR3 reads CAWTGGSNQPQHF. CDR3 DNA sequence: TGTGCCTGGACGGGGGGAAGCAATCAGCCCCAGCATTTT. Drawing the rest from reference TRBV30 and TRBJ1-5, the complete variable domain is SQTIHQWPATLVQPVGSPLSLECTVEGTSNPNLYWYRQAAGRGLQLLFYSVGIGQISSEVPQNLSASRPQDRQFILSSKKLLLSDSGFYLCAWTGGSNQPQHFGDGTRLSIL.